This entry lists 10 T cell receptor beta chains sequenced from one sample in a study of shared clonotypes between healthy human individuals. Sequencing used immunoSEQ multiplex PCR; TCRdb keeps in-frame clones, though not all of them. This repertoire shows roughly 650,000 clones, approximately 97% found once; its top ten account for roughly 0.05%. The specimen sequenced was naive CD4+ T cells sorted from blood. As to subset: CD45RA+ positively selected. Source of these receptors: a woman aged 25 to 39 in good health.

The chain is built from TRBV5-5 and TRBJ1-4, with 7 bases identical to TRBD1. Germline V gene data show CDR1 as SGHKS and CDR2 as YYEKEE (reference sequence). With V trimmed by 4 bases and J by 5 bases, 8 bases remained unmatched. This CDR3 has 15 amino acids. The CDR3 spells CASSPGRGLNEKLFF. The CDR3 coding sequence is TGTGCCAGCAGCCCTGGCAGGGGGTTAAATGAAAAACTGTTTTTT.

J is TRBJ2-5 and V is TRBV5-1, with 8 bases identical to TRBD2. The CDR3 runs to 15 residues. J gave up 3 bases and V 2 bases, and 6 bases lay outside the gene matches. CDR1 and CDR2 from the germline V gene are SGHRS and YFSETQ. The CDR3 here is CASSFTGGDKETQYF. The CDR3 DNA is TGCGCCAGCAGCTTTACGGGAGGGGATAAAGAGACCCAGTACTTC.

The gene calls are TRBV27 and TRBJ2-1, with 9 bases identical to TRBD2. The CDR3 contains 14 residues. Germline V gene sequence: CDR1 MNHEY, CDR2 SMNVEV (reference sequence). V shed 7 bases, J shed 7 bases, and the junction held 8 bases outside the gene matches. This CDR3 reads CASKAGGPVNEQFF. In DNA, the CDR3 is TGTGCCAGCAAGGCGGGAGGGCCTGTTAATGAGCAGTTCTTC.

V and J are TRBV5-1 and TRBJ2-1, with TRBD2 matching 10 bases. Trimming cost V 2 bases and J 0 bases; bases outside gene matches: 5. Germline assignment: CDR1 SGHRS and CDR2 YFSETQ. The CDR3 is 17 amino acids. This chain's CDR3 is CASSLGLADSSYNEQFF. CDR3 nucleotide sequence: TGCGCCAGCAGCTTAGGACTAGCGGATAGCTCCTACAATGAGCAGTTCTTC.

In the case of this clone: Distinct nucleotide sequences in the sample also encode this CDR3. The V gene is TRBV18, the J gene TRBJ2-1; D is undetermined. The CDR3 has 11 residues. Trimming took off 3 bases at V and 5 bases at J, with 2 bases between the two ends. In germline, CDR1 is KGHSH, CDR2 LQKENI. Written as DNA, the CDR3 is TGTGCCAGCTCACCGGACAATGAGCAGTTCTTC. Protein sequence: CASSPDNEQFF.

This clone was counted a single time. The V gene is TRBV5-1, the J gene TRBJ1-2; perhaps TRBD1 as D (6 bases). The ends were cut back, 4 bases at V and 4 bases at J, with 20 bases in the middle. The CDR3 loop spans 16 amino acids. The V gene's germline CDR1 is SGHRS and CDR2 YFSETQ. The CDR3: CASSLLTDSPIYGYTF. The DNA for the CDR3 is TGCGCCAGCAGCCTACTTACGGACAGTCCGATCTATGGCTACACCTTC.

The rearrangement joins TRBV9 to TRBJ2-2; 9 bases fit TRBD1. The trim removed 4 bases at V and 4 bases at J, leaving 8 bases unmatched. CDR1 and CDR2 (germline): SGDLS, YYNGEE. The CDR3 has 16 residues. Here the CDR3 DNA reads TGTGCCAGCAGCCCCCGACAGGGGGAGGTCACCGGGGAGCTGTTTTTT. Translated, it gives CASSPRQGEVTGELFF.

The CDR3 spells CASSQVRTFGEQYF. CDR3 nucleotide sequence: TGTGCCAGCAGCCAAGTTCGGACCTTTGGCGAGCAGTACTTC. The gene calls are TRBV4-2 and TRBJ2-7, with D hard to call. This CDR3 spans 14 amino acids. Germline lookup yields CDR1 LGHNA and CDR2 YNFKEQ. Trimming removed 1 base from V and 6 bases from J, with 13 bases in between.

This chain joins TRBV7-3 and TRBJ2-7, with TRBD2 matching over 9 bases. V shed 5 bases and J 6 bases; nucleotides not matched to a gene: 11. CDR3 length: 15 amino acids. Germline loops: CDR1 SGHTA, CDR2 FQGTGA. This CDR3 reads CASSETGTSISEQYF. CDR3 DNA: TGTGCCAGCAGCGAGACCGGGACTAGCATCTCCGAGCAGTACTTC.

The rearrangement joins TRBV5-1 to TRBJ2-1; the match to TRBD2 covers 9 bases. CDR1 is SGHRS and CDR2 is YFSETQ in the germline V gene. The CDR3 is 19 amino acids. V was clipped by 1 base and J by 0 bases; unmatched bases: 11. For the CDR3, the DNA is TGCGCCAGCAGCTTGACTGGTCTAGCGGGGTCGAGCTCCTACAATGAGCAGTTCTTC. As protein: CASSLTGLAGSSSYNEQFF.